These T cell receptor beta chains were read from a single sample in a study of blood T cell repertoires in COVID-19. Using immunoSEQ multiplex PCR, the repertoire was profiled, and TCRdb retains in-frame clones only, with some absent. The sample includes about 68,000 clones, about four fifths of them seen just once. The material sequenced was peripheral blood. These receptors were collected from a woman aged 60-75 years with acute or convalescent COVID-19. CDR3s include the opening cysteine and the closing phenylalanine or tryptophan. A D gene is named only where the DNA matches it firmly.

TRBJ1-2,TRBV4-1,15,.,TGCGCCAGCAGCCAAGACAGCGGCAATAACTATGGCTACACCTTC,CASSQDSGNNYGYTF
TRBJ2-1,TRBV13,17,TRBD2,TGTGCCAGCAGCTCCCCTAGCGGGGGACTGCTCGTGAATGAGCAGTTCTTC,CASSSPSGGLLVNEQFF
TRBJ2-7,TRBV27,14,.,TGTGCCAGCAGTTTATTGGGGGGTACCTACGAGCAGTACTTC,CASSLLGGTYEQYF
TRBJ1-1,TRBV2,13,.,TGTGCCAGCAGTGACTCAGGGTACACTGAAGCTTTCTTT,CASSDSGYTEAFF
TRBJ2-3,TRBV6-6,14,.,TGTGCCAGCGACCGGGGGTTGGGCACAGATACGCAGTATTTT,CASDRGLGTDTQYF
TRBJ1-2,TRBV3-1/TRBV3-2,13,.,TGTGCCAGCAGTCCAAAGGGGTACTATGGCTACACCTTC,CASSPKGYYGYTF
TRBJ1-5,TRBV11-1,15,.,TGTGCCAGCTTTACAGGGTCCGGTAACGGTCAGCCCCAGCATTTT,CASFTGSGNGQPQHF
TRBJ1-5,TRBV6-5,14,TRBD1,TGTGCCAGCACCACGACAGGGGGAGGTCAGCCCCAGCATTTT,CASTTTGGGQPQHF
TRBJ2-1,TRBV3-1/TRBV3-2,15,TRBD2,TGTGCCAGCAGCCAAGGATTAGCGGGGGCGAATGAGCAGTTCTTC,CASSQGLAGANEQFF
TRBJ1-5,TRBV6-1,16,.,TGTGCCAGCAGTGAAGCGCCCCAGTTTAGCAATCAGCCCCAGCATTTT,CASSEAPQFSNQPQHF
TRBJ1-6,TRBV9,16,TRBD1,TGTGCCAGCAGCGGCCCCCTCGGGACAGGGAATTCACCCCTCCACTTT,CASSGPLGTGNSPLHF